Listed below are T cell receptor beta chains from one sample, sequenced in a study of blood T cell repertoires in COVID-19. Libraries were prepared by immunoSEQ multiplex PCR; TCRdb keeps only in-frame clonotypes and omits some of them. The table lists 72,000 or so clones, more than 70% of them singletons, with about a third in the top ten. Sequencing used peripheral blood. These receptor sequences come from a woman of 80 years or more with active or convalescent COVID-19. The CDR3 runs from the conserved cysteine through the conserved F or W. The order of the fields is J gene, D gene, clone size, V gene, CDR3 DNA, CDR3 protein. The D gene is left open where the match is weak. Clone size is given for some rows only: seen once, a few or many times, or a class if the clone is expanded.

J gene: TRBJ2-1; D gene: TRBD2; clone size: NA; V gene: TRBV5-1; CDR3 DNA: TGCGCCAGCAGTCCGGGACTAGCGGGAGAAAACAATGAGCAGTTCTTC; CDR3 protein: CASSPGLAGENNEQFF
J gene: TRBJ1-2; D gene: TRBD1; clone size: NA; V gene: TRBV5-1; CDR3 DNA: TGCGCCAGCAGCTTGGACGGGGGGACAGGGCGTGAAGGGTATGGCTACACCTTC; CDR3 protein: CASSLDGGTGREGYGYTF
J gene: TRBJ1-6; D gene: TRBD1; clone size: NA; V gene: TRBV7-4; CDR3 DNA: TGTGCCAGCAGCACCCCGGGACAGGGGTCCTATAATTCACCCCTCCACTTT; CDR3 protein: CASSTPGQGSYNSPLHF
J gene: TRBJ2-5; D gene: TRBD1; clone size: NA; V gene: TRBV28; CDR3 DNA: TGTGCCAGCAGTTTAGCAGGACAGGGGAGGTCTGCCCAAGAGACCCAGTACTTC; CDR3 protein: CASSLAGQGRSAQETQYF
J gene: TRBJ2-1; D gene: NA; clone size: NA; V gene: TRBV11-1; CDR3 DNA: TGTGCCAGCAGCTTAGGCCCCAGGGGGGTCGGTGAGCAGTTCTTC; CDR3 protein: CASSLGPRGVGEQFF
J gene: TRBJ1-3; D gene: TRBD1; clone size: NA; V gene: TRBV18; CDR3 DNA: TGTGCCAGCTCACCTGTCGCCCAGGGGGCTTCAGGAAACACCATATATTTT; CDR3 protein: CASSPVAQGASGNTIYF
J gene: TRBJ2-3; D gene: TRBD2; clone size: NA; V gene: TRBV3-1/TRBV3-2; CDR3 DNA: TGTGCCAGCAGCCTACTAGCGGGGAGCACAGATACGCAGTATTTT; CDR3 protein: CASSLLAGSTDTQYF
J gene: TRBJ1-1; D gene: NA; clone size: NA; V gene: TRBV9; CDR3 DNA: TGTGCCAGCAGCGATACAGCGAACACTGAAGCTTTCTTT; CDR3 protein: CASSDTANTEAFF
J gene: TRBJ1-2; D gene: NA; clone size: NA; V gene: TRBV7-9; CDR3 DNA: TGTGCCAGCAGCTTAGACATTAACTATGGCTACACCTTC; CDR3 protein: CASSLDINYGYTF
J gene: TRBJ2-7; D gene: TRBD2; clone size: NA; V gene: TRBV27; CDR3 DNA: TGTGCCAGCAGCAGAATCACTAGCGGGGGGGCCAACGAGCAGTACTTC; CDR3 protein: CASSRITSGGANEQYF
J gene: TRBJ2-3; D gene: NA; clone size: NA; V gene: TRBV7-8; CDR3 DNA: TGTGCCACGACCAAGGGGACACCCGATTTTACAGATACGCAGTATTTT; CDR3 protein: CATTKGTPDFTDTQYF
J gene: TRBJ2-5; D gene: TRBD2; clone size: NA; V gene: TRBV9; CDR3 DNA: TGTGCCAGCAGCGTAGAGGCGGGGGGAAGTGAGACCCAGTACTTC; CDR3 protein: CASSVEAGGSETQYF
J gene: TRBJ2-7; D gene: NA; clone size: NA; V gene: TRBV6-5; CDR3 DNA: TGTGCCAGCAGTTACACCACAGGGAACCTAATCTACGAGCAGTACTTC; CDR3 protein: CASSYTTGNLIYEQYF
J gene: TRBJ1-2; D gene: NA; clone size: NA; V gene: TRBV15; CDR3 DNA: TGTGCCACCAGCGCCACGACAGTCTATGGCTACACCTTC; CDR3 protein: CATSATTVYGYTF
J gene: TRBJ1-2; D gene: NA; clone size: NA; V gene: TRBV7-8; CDR3 DNA: TGTGCCAGCAGCTGGGGCGCCGGCTATGGCTACACCTTC; CDR3 protein: CASSWGAGYGYTF
J gene: TRBJ1-2; D gene: NA; clone size: NA; V gene: TRBV3-1/TRBV3-2; CDR3 DNA: TGTGCCAGCACACTTGGGCAGGACATGAGGGGCTACACCTTC; CDR3 protein: CASTLGQDMRGYTF
J gene: TRBJ2-7; D gene: NA; clone size: NA; V gene: TRBV2; CDR3 DNA: TGTGCCAGCAGTGAATCCGGGTACACCTACGAGCAGTACTTC; CDR3 protein: CASSESGYTYEQYF
J gene: TRBJ1-6; D gene: NA; clone size: few; V gene: TRBV3-1/TRBV3-2; CDR3 DNA: TGTGCCAGCAGCCCAGGGTCCTATAATTCACCCCTCCACTTT; CDR3 protein: CASSPGSYNSPLHF
J gene: TRBJ1-1; D gene: NA; clone size: NA; V gene: TRBV5-4; CDR3 DNA: TGTGCCAGCAGGCAGGGAGAAGCTTTCTTT; CDR3 protein: CASRQGEAFF
J gene: TRBJ2-5; D gene: NA; clone size: NA; V gene: TRBV6-2/TRBV6-3; CDR3 DNA: TGTGCCAGCAGTTACACTGCCCAGGGCCCCAGGACCCAGTACTTC; CDR3 protein: CASSYTAQGPRTQYF
J gene: TRBJ2-1; D gene: TRBD2; clone size: NA; V gene: TRBV9; CDR3 DNA: TGTGCCAGCAGCGTATTAGCGGGGGGTTCGGATGAGCAGTTCTTC; CDR3 protein: CASSVLAGGSDEQFF
J gene: TRBJ1-1; D gene: TRBD1; clone size: once; V gene: TRBV5-1; CDR3 DNA: TGCGCCAGCAGGGGTAATTTCTTTGGGACAGGGGGTACTGAAGCTTTCTTT; CDR3 protein: CASRGNFFGTGGTEAFF
J gene: TRBJ1-1; D gene: NA; clone size: NA; V gene: TRBV5-6; CDR3 DNA: TGTGCCAGCAGCCTAGGAAGGACTGAAGCTTTCTTT; CDR3 protein: CASSLGRTEAFF
J gene: TRBJ1-2; D gene: TRBD1; clone size: NA; V gene: TRBV20-1; CDR3 DNA: TGCAGCGGACAGGGATTTCATGGCTACACCTTC; CDR3 protein: CSGQGFHGYTF
J gene: TRBJ2-7; D gene: NA; clone size: once; V gene: TRBV5-5; CDR3 DNA: TGTGCCAGCAGCTTGTTGATGGCCGAGCAGTACTTC; CDR3 protein: CASSLLMAEQYF